The 32 T cell receptor beta chains in this list originate from one sample, sequenced in a study of blood T cell repertoires in COVID-19. Data came from immunoSEQ multiplex PCR; TCRdb stores just in-frame clones and leaves some out. This table holds some 160,000 clones, roughly 90% found once. Sequencing used peripheral blood. The receptors come from a man in his sixties with acute or convalescent COVID-19.

The rearrangement uses TRBV5-1 and TRBJ2-3; 8 bases agree with TRBD1. Germline V gene lookup returns CDR1 SGHRS and CDR2 YFSETQ. This CDR3 contains 16 residues. With V trimmed by 4 bases and J by 1 base, 8 bases remained unmatched. CDR3 nucleotide sequence: TGCGCCAGCAGCATGTACCCGGGACAGGGCACAGATACGCAGTATTTT. It is translated as CASSMYPGQGTDTQYF.

This rearrangement joins TRBV7-3 to TRBJ2-5, with unresolved D. The germline V gene encodes CDR1 SGHTA and CDR2 FQGTGA. Trimming left V 1 base short and J 4 bases short, with 7 bases between. CDR3 length: 13 residues. The CDR3 bases are TGTGCCAGCAGCTTAATACCTACAGAGACCCAGTACTTC. Encoded protein: CASSLIPTETQYF.

This clone came up once. The chain carries TRBV19 and TRBJ2-7; 10 nucleotides align to TRBD1. The CDR3 spans 16 residues. The germline CDR1 and CDR2 sequences are LNHDA and SQIVND (reference sequence). The ends lost 1 base at V and 2 bases at J; junction bases unmatched: 5. The chain's CDR3 is CASSIAGTGATYEQYF. The CDR3, as DNA: TGTGCCAGTAGTATAGCCGGGACAGGGGCTACCTACGAGCAGTACTTC.

The rearrangement uses TRBV19 and TRBJ1-5; D perhaps matches TRBD1 (6 bases). Between the trimmed V and J ends, which lost 11 bases and 3 bases, there was a span of 11 bases. Germline V gene data show CDR1 as LNHDA and CDR2 as SQIVND (reference sequence). There are 12 residues in the CDR3. CDR3 sequence reads: CAGGAPNQPQHF. The CDR3 DNA sequence: TGTGCCGGGGGGGCGCCCAATCAGCCCCAGCATTTT.

In its sample, this clone was seen a few times. The rearrangement uses TRBV3-1 (or the pseudogene TRBV3-2) and TRBJ2-3; 9 bases line up with TRBD2. The CDR3 has 13 amino acids. The germline CDR1 and CDR2 sequences are LGHDT and YNNKEL (reference sequence). V shed 7 bases, J shed 5 bases, and the junction held 4 bases outside the gene matches. Written as DNA, the CDR3 is TGTGCCAGCACGCGGGGGGGCCAAGATACGCAGTATTTT. It codes for CASTRGGQDTQYF.

This chain connects TRBV5-1 to TRBJ1-6, with a tentative D call TRBD1 (6 bases). The CDR3 runs 14 residues. Germline values: CDR1 SGHRS, CDR2 YFSETQ. V shed 4 bases and J shed 13 bases, with 18 bases lying between them. The CDR3 is CASSPGAPNEPLHF. CDR3 bases: TGCGCCAGCAGCCCAGGGGCCCCGAATGAGCCCCTCCACTTT.

This rearrangement joins TRBV11-1 to TRBJ2-1; 7 bases fit TRBD1. Per the germline V gene, CDR1 is SGHAT and CDR2 is FQDESV (reference sequence). The CDR3 is made up of 13 amino acids. V gave up 6 bases and J gave up 8 bases; unmatched junction bases: 7. The CDR3 spells CASRLTGADEQFF. The DNA of the CDR3 is TGTGCCAGCAGACTAACAGGGGCTGATGAGCAGTTCTTC.

This clone was found once. V is TRBV7-9 and J is TRBJ2-5, with 9 bases aligning to TRBD2. Germline V gene lookup returns CDR1 SEHNR and CDR2 FQNEAQ (reference sequence). This CDR3 is 17 amino acids long. Trimming removed 4 bases from V and 4 bases from J; junction bases left unmatched: 13. CDR3 bases: TGTGCCAGCAGCTCCGGAGTAGCGGGGGCAGTCGTAGAGACCCAGTACTTC. Translation gives CASSSGVAGAVVETQYF. The full variable domain, in which reference TRBV7-9 and TRBJ2-5 provide the parts outside the CDR3, is DTGVSQNPRHKITKRGQNVTFRCDPISEHNRLYWYRQTLGQGPEFLTYFQNEAQLEKSRLLSDRFSAERPKGSFSTLEIQRTEQGDSAMYLCASSSGVAGAVVETQYFGPGTRLLVL.

The CDR3 bases are TGTGCCACCGCGACAGGGCTTGGATTGGATGAAAAACTGTTTTTT. This codes for CATATGLGLDEKLFF. The chain uses TRBV6-5 and TRBJ1-4; TRBD1 matches at 7 bases. The CDR3 contains 15 residues. The trim removed 10 bases at V and 6 bases at J, leaving 14 bases unmatched. The V gene's germline CDR1 is MNHEY and CDR2 SVGAGI.

The chain combines TRBV12-5 with TRBJ2-5; TRBD2 aligns across 9 bases. After removal of 0 bases from V and 5 bases from J, the junction contained 7 bases not matched to a gene. Germline V gene sequence: CDR1 LGHNT, CDR2 FRNRAP. The CDR3 is 16 amino acids. The CDR3 region is CASGLVVAGDLETQYF. The CDR3 nucleotides are TGTGCTAGTGGTTTGGTAGTAGCGGGGGATTTGGAGACCCAGTACTTC.

V is TRBV27 and J is TRBJ1-2; TRBD1 aligns across 8 bases. The CDR3 is 15 residues long. The germline V gene has CDR1 MNHEY and CDR2 SMNVEV (reference sequence). Germline trimming cut 3 bases from V and 0 bases from J; bases unmatched to any gene: 3. CDR3 region: CASSFQGASNYGYTF. The CDR3 DNA is TGTGCCAGCAGTTTTCAGGGGGCATCTAACTATGGCTACACCTTC.

V is TRBV7-8 and J is TRBJ2-1; 7 nucleotides agree with TRBD2. CDR1 and CDR2 (germline): SGHVS, FQNEAQ. J lost 5 bases, V lost 2 bases, and 6 bases had no gene match. The length of the CDR3 is 15 residues. CDR3 coding DNA: TGTGCCAGCAGCTTAAGGAGCGGGGCAGACAATGAGCAGTTCTTC. Its protein product is CASSLRSGADNEQFF.

The genes are TRBV5-1 and TRBJ2-1; D is perhaps TRBD2 (7 bases). This CDR3 has 20 residues. Trimming removed 4 bases from V and 0 bases from J, with 26 bases in between. Germline V gives CDR1 SGHRS, CDR2 YFSETQ. CDR3 bases: TGCGCCAGCAGCGCGGGGGATTATCGTATGGACAGAAGCTCCTACAATGAGCAGTTCTTC. Translation: CASSAGDYRMDRSSYNEQFF.

The CDR3 protein is CASSEDRASTYEQYF. The CDR3 DNA reads TGCGCCAGCAGCGAAGACAGGGCGAGTACCTACGAGCAGTACTTC. This rearrangement joins TRBV5-1 to TRBJ2-7; TRBD1 matches 7 bases. Looked up from germline, CDR1 is SGHRS and CDR2 is YFSETQ. This CDR3 spans 15 amino acids. Germline trimming cut 4 bases from V and 2 bases from J; bases unmatched to any gene: 9. The whole variable domain, filled in from reference TRBV5-1 and TRBJ2-7, reads KAGVTQTPRYLIKTRGQQVTLSCSPISGHRSVSWYQQTPGQGLQFLFEYFSETQRNKGNFPGRFSGRQFSNSRSEMNVSTLELGDSALYLCASSEDRASTYEQYFGPGTRLTVT.

The rearrangement links TRBV4-2 to TRBJ2-1, with 7 bases fitting TRBD2. Germline V gives CDR1 LGHNA, CDR2 YNFKEQ. The CDR3 is made up of 16 amino acids. V lost 0 bases, J lost 5 bases, and 7 bases stayed unmatched. The CDR3 reads CASSQESARGNNEQFF. DNA of the CDR3: TGTGCCAGCAGCCAAGAGAGTGCGCGGGGGAACAATGAGCAGTTCTTC.

V is TRBV5-4 and J is TRBJ2-3; perhaps TRBD1 as D (6 bases). Germline V gene sequence: CDR1 SGHNT, CDR2 YYREEE (reference sequence). The CDR3 length is 15 residues. V was trimmed by 4 bases and J by 1 base, leaving 13 bases between them. The DNA of the CDR3 is TGTGCCAGCAGCGGTGGGGGCACAGGCACAGATACGCAGTATTTT. Amino acids: CASSGGGTGTDTQYF.

V is TRBV10-2 and J is TRBJ1-4; D is possibly TRBD1 (5 bases). Germline V lookup: CDR1 WSHSY, CDR2 SAAADI. V lost 1 base to trimming and J lost 8 bases, with 14 bases between them. The CDR3 has 15 residues. The CDR3 nucleotides are TGCGCCAGCAGTGAGTTGGGCAGGGTAAAGGAAAAACTGTTTTTT. Translated: CASSELGRVKEKLFF.

This sequence joins TRBV6-1 and TRBJ2-1; D possibly corresponds to TRBD1 (6 bases). CDR3 length: 15 amino acids. The germline gives CDR1 MNHNS, CDR2 SASEGT. V shed 7 bases and J shed 8 bases, with 21 bases lying between them. The DNA for the CDR3 is TGTGCCAGCACCTCCACCCTCAGGGGCTTCGATGAGCAGTTCTTC. Its translation is CASTSTLRGFDEQFF.

This sequence joins TRBV19 and TRBJ1-5, with TRBD1 as a possible D gene (5 bases). V lost 0 bases and J 4 bases, leaving 10 bases between the germline ends. The CDR3 is made up of 15 amino acids. Germline V gives CDR1 LNHDA, CDR2 SQIVND (reference sequence). CDR3 loop: CASSIDRGGNQPQHF. The CDR3 bases are TGTGCCAGTAGTATAGATCGGGGGGGGAATCAGCCCCAGCATTTT.

The chain couples TRBV9 to TRBJ1-3; possibly TRBD1 for D (6 bases). The CDR3 spans 16 residues. Deletions cut 4 bases from V and 0 bases from J, with 14 bases between. Germline V gene sequence: CDR1 SGDLS, CDR2 YYNGEE. CDR3 coding DNA: TGTGCCAGCAGCTTAGAGGCAGGGGACTCTGGAAACACCATATATTTT. Protein sequence: CASSLEAGDSGNTIYF.

The chain has TRBV21-1 and TRBJ2-1; the table's D call of TRBD1 was not tested on the DNA. TRBV21-1 is a pseudogene segment. CDR3 length: 12 amino acids. CDR3 DNA sequence: TGTGCCAGCGGACAGGGATACAATGAGCAGTTCTTC. Amino acids: CASGQGYNEQFF.

This clone has a handful of counts. J is TRBJ1-5 and V is TRBV12-5; no firm D call. V dropped 0 bases and J dropped 6 bases, with 18 bases sitting between them. Looked up from germline, CDR1 is LGHNT and CDR2 is FRNRAP. CDR3 length: 17 residues. CDR3 loop: CASGLVPDGRMGQPQHF. CDR3 nucleotides: TGTGCTAGTGGTTTGGTACCAGACGGCAGGATGGGTCAGCCCCAGCATTTT.

The chain has TRBV7-2 and TRBJ2-7; 7 bases map to TRBD2. The length of the CDR3 is 14 residues. Germline lookup yields CDR1 SGHTA and CDR2 FQGNSA. V lost 1 base to trimming and J lost 3 bases; unmatched junction nucleotides: 3. The CDR3 DNA is TGTGCCAGCAGCTTAGGGGGGGGATTCTACGAGCAGTACTTC. Translated, it gives CASSLGGGFYEQYF. Based on the CDR3 plus reference TRBV7-2 and TRBJ2-7, the full variable domain is GAGVSQSPSNKVTEKGKDVELRCDPISGHTALYWYRQSLGQGLEFLIYFQGNSAPDKSGLPSDRFSAERTGGSVSTLTIQRTQQEDSAVYLCASSLGGGFYEQYFGPGTRLTVT.

The chain employs TRBV7-9 and TRBJ2-7; 7 bases agree with TRBD1. V trimming: 7 bases; J trimming: 3 bases; junction bases outside the gene matches: 6. CDR3 size: 13 residues. Looked up from germline, CDR1 is SEHNR and CDR2 is FQNEAQ (reference sequence). In DNA form, the CDR3 reads TGTGCCAGCACAGTGACAGGGAACTACGAGCAGTACTTC. Translated: CASTVTGNYEQYF.

This CDR3 reads CASAGTGGTNEQFF. CDR3 sequence (DNA): TGTGCCAGCGCCGGGACAGGGGGGACCAATGAGCAGTTCTTC. This chain links TRBV9 with TRBJ2-1; 11 bases agree with TRBD1. In germline, CDR1 is SGDLS, CDR2 YYNGEE. CDR3 length: 14 amino acids. The V gene end was trimmed by 7 bases and the J gene end by 6 bases; junction bases not matched to a gene: 6.

A single count supports this clone. V usage is TRBV5-1 and J usage is TRBJ1-5; tentatively, D is TRBD1 (6 bases). Trimming removed 6 bases from V and 9 bases from J, with 16 bases in between. Germline lookup yields CDR1 SGHRS and CDR2 YFSETQ. This CDR3 contains 13 residues. The CDR3 DNA sequence: TGCGCCAGCATGGGACATGCGACTTGGCCCCAGCATTTT. This encodes CASMGHATWPQHF.

The genes are TRBV6-5 and TRBJ1-3; 7 bases are a match to TRBD1. V lost 7 bases to trimming and J lost 6 bases; unmatched junction nucleotides: 12. CDR1 and CDR2 (germline): MNHEY, SVGAGI. CDR3 length equals 15 residues. The CDR3 loop reads CASMGTGAGENTIYF. CDR3 sequence (DNA): TGTGCCAGCATGGGAACAGGGGCCGGAGAAAACACCATATATTTT.

The chain employs TRBV6-1 and TRBJ1-5, with TRBD1 as a possible D gene (5 bases). The CDR3 has 16 amino acids. CDR1 is MNHNS and CDR2 is SASEGT in the germline V gene. The germline V and J ends were trimmed by 2 bases and 6 bases, with 17 bases remaining between them. The CDR3 loop reads CASSEQASPQGQPQHF. The CDR3 DNA is TGTGCCAGCAGTGAACAGGCTTCCCCTCAGGGTCAGCCCCAGCATTTT.

The rearrangement links TRBV30 to TRBJ1-5, with 11 bases fitting TRBD1. The CDR3 has 13 residues. V dropped 8 bases and J dropped 6; count of bases not matched to a gene: 6. In germline, CDR1 is GTSNPN, CDR2 SVGIG (reference sequence). CDR3 nucleotide sequence: TGTGCCGGAAAGGACAGGGGGCTTCAGCCCCAGCATTTT. The encoded protein is CAGKDRGLQPQHF.

V gene TRBV5-6 combines with J gene TRBJ1-1, with TRBD1 as a possible D gene (5 bases). The ends were cut back, 0 bases at V and 2 bases at J, with 11 bases in the middle. Germline V gene data show CDR1 as SGHDT and CDR2 as YYEEEE. This CDR3 region has 15 residues. The DNA of the CDR3 is TGTGCCAGCAGCTTGGGACTGGGGACTAACACTGAAGCTTTCTTT. Its translation: CASSLGLGTNTEAFF.

This clone has only one observation. Here the CDR3 DNA reads TGTGCCAGCAGCCCTCAGAGGAATAGCAATCAGCCCCAGCATTTT. It translates to CASSPQRNSNQPQHF. The gene calls are TRBV3-1 (or the pseudogene TRBV3-2) and TRBJ1-5; D remains ambiguous. The CDR3 has 15 amino acids. Looked up from germline, CDR1 is LGHDT and CDR2 is YNNKEL (reference sequence). V lost 4 bases and J 0 bases, leaving 10 bases between the germline ends.

The chain couples TRBV6-4 to TRBJ2-1; 7 nucleotides match TRBD2. The CDR3 extends over 16 amino acids. V lost 0 bases and J lost 8; bases outside the gene matches: 10. Germline CDR1 MRHNA, CDR2 SNTAGT. The CDR3 nucleotides are TGTGCCAGCAGTGACTCCCCGGGGGGAGCCAAGGATGAGCAGTTCTTC. Its translation: CASSDSPGGAKDEQFF.